The rows below give T cell receptor beta chains drawn from one sample of a study of post-analysis software for immune sequencing data. From the PCR reads, TCRdb called clonotypes with MiXCR, one entry per CDR3 protein. Of around 700,000 distinct CDR3 sequences in the sample, approximately 59% were seen once. Sequencing used blood. Source of these receptors: a girl aged 2 to 9 with multiple sclerosis. Each CDR3 is given with its conserved first and last residue. A D gene is named only where the DNA matches it firmly. Some rows have no size entry. The others give once, few or many, or a class for an expanded clone.

D,size,J,V,CDR3,DNA
NA,few,TRBJ2-1,TRBV20-1,CSARDFRGNSYNEQFF,TGCAGTGCTAGGGATTTTCGGGGGAACTCCTACAATGAGCAGTTCTTC
TRBD2,once,TRBJ2-5,TRBV20-1,CSATQREVFGSRETQYF,TGCAGTGCGACTCAGCGGGAGGTTTTCGGTTCTAGGGAGACCCAGTACTTC
NA,NA,TRBJ1-1,TRBV3-1,CASSQDHEAFF,TGTGCCAGCAGCCAAGATCATGAAGCTTTCTTT
NA,NA,TRBJ2-5,TRBV29-1,CSVGWSGMEGETQYF,TGCAGCGTTGGATGGTCGGGAATGGAAGGAGAGACCCAGTACTTC
TRBD1,NA,TRBJ2-7,TRBV28,CASSLGVRGRGEQYF,TGTGCCAGCAGTTTAGGCGTCAGGGGGCGAGGGGAGCAGTACTTC
TRBD2,NA,TRBJ2-3,TRBV7-2,CASSLGLSGGPDTQYF,TGTGCCAGCAGCTTAGGGCTTAGCGGGGGGCCAGATACGCAGTATTTT
NA,NA,TRBJ1-2,TRBV20-1,CSASEQGNYGYTF,TGCAGTGCTAGCGAGCAGGGGAACTATGGCTACACCTTC
NA,few,TRBJ2-5,TRBV20-1,CSARGHPGTEETQYF,TGCAGTGCTAGAGGCCACCCTGGGACTGAAGAGACCCAGTACTTC
NA,NA,TRBJ2-3,TRBV5-1,CASSVRELPDTQYF,TGCGCCAGCAGTGTTCGGGAGTTGCCAGATACGCAGTATTTT
TRBD1,NA,TRBJ1-2,TRBV4-1,CASSQGPDRGIGGYTF,TGCGCCAGCAGCCAGGGCCCGGACAGGGGGATTGGTGGCTACACCTTC
NA,NA,TRBJ2-4,TRBV6-6,CASSTRRANIQYF,TGTGCCAGCAGTACCCGAAGGGCAAACATTCAGTACTTC
NA,NA,TRBJ1-1,TRBV11-2,CASSPIQGKRSEAFF,TGTGCCAGCAGCCCTATACAGGGAAAACGATCTGAAGCTTTCTTT
NA,NA,TRBJ1-1,TRBV6-6,CASSYSRVYHTEAFF,TGTGCCAGCAGTTACTCGAGGGTTTATCACACTGAAGCTTTCTTT
NA,once,TRBJ1-4,TRBV10-1,CASSEGPGLTNEKLFF,TGCGCCAGCAGTGAAGGCCCAGGCCTAACTAATGAAAAACTGTTTTTT
TRBD2,NA,TRBJ2-3,TRBV11-2,CASSSNFRTSGRSDTQYF,TGTGCCAGCAGCTCGAACTTTAGGACTAGCGGGAGGAGTGATACGCAGTATTTT
TRBD2,few,TRBJ2-3,TRBV2,CASSDGGGSGDTQYF,TGTGCCAGCAGTGACGGGGGGGGTTCAGGAGATACGCAGTATTTT
NA,few,TRBJ2-3,TRBV6-5,CASSYGGETDTQYF,TGTGCCAGCAGTTACGGTGGCGAGACAGATACGCAGTATTTT
NA,few,TRBJ2-1,TRBV6-5,CASSYSGGSYNEQFF,TGTGCCAGCAGTTACTCTGGCGGCTCCTACAATGAGCAGTTCTTC
TRBD2,once,TRBJ2-5,TRBV3-1,CASSQSGVAGVQETQYF,TGTGCCAGCAGCCAAAGTGGGGTAGCGGGAGTACAAGAGACCCAGTACTTC
TRBD1,few,TRBJ1-2,TRBV29-1,CSVGDRGRNYGYTF,TGCAGCGTTGGGGACAGGGGACGTAACTATGGCTACACCTTC
NA,once,TRBJ2-5,TRBV12-3/TRBV12-4,CASSPPDRQETQYF,TGTGCCAGCAGTCCACCCGACAGACAAGAGACCCAGTACTTC
NA,NA,TRBJ2-7,TRBV29-1,CSVEESAYEQYF,TGCAGCGTTGAAGAGAGTGCCTACGAGCAGTACTTC